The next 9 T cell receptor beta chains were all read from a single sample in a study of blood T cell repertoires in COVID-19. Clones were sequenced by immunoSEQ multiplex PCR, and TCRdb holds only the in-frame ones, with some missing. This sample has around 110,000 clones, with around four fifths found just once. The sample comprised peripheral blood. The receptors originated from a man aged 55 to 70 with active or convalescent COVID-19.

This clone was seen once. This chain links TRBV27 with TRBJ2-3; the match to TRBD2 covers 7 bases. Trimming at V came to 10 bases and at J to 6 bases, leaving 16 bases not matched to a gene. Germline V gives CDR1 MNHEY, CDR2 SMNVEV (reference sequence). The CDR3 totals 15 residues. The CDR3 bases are TGTGCCACCCTTCCCCACGGGGGGTTAGGGGATACGCAGTATTTT. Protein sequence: CATLPHGGLGDTQYF.

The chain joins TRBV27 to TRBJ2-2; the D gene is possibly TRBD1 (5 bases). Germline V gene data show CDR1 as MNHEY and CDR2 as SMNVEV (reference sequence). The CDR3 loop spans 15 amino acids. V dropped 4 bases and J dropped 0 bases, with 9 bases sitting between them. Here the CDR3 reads CASSSLGANTGELFF. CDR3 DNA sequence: TGTGCCAGCAGTTCCTTAGGGGCGAACACCGGGGAGCTGTTTTTT.

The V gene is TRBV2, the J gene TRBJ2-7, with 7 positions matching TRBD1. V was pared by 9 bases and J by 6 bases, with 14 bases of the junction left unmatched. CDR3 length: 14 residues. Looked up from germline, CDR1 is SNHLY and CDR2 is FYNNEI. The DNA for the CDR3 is TGTGCCAGGGGTCCCCGGGGCAGGGGGAGCGAGCAGTACTTC. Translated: CARGPRGRGSEQYF.

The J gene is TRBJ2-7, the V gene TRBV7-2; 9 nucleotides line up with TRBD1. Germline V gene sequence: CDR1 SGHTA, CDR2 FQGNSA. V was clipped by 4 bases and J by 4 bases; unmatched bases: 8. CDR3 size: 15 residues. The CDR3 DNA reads TGTGCCAGCAGCTGGGGACAGGGAGAGTGGTACGAGCAGTACTTC. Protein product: CASSWGQGEWYEQYF.

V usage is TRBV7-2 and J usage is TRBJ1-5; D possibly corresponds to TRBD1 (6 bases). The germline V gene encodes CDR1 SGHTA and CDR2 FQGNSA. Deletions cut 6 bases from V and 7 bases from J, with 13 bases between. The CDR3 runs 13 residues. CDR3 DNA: TGTGCCAGCAGTAGGGGGGGACGGCAGCCCCAGCATTTT. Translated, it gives CASSRGGRQPQHF.

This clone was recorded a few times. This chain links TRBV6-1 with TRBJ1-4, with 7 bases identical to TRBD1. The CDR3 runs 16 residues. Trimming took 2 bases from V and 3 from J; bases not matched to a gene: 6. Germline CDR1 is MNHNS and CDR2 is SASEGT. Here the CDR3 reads CASSEIGGASNEKLFF. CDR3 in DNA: TGTGCCAGCAGTGAAATAGGGGGCGCCTCTAATGAAAAACTGTTTTTT.

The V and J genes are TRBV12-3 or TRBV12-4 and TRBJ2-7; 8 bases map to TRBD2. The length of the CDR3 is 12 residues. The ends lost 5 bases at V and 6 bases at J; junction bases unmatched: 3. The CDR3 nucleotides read TGTGCCAGCAGTCCGACTAGCGTCGAGCAGTACTTC. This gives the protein CASSPTSVEQYF.

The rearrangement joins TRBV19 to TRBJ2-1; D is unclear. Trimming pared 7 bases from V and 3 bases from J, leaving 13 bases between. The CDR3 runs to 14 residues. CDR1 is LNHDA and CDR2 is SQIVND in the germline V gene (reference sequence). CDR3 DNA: TGTGCCAGTACCCTAAGCACCTACTACAATGAGCAGTTCTTC. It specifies CASTLSTYYNEQFF.

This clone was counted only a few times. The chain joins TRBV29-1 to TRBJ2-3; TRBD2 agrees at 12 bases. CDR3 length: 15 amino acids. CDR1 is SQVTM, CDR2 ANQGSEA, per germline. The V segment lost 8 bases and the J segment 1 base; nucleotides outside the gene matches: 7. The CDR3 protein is CSTSGLAGRTDTQYF. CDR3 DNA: TGCAGCACCTCCGGACTAGCGGGGCGCACAGATACGCAGTATTTT.